The entry that follows covers one T cell receptor (beta chain) sequence. In the original processing: Reference gene primer amplification gave nucleated cell count estimates. Some clones are missing from TCRdb's copy, which holds only in-frame ones; the method was immunoSEQ multiplex PCR. V, J and clone size are taken as reported in that table, and D and trimming were inferred from the DNA itself. The sample shows approximately 82,000 clones, 75% to 90% of them seen only once. The data stem from a study of blood T cell repertoires in COVID-19. Turning to the study itself: The United States, Italy and Spain provided the acute and convalescent COVID-19 samples. PBMCs, B-cell-depleted T cells, or T cells were the source of the cDNA or gDNA that made up the material.

Losses at the gene ends were 3 bases for V and 1 base for J; bases not matched to a gene: 4. The germline gives CDR1 KGHDR, CDR2 SFDVKD. The CDR3 contains 16 residues. The receptor comes from a human donor in a cohort sampled during active COVID-19. Sequencing used peripheral blood. The chain uses TRBV24-1 and TRBJ2-2, with 7 bases fitting TRBD1. CDR3: CATSDLRQGNTGELFF. The CDR3 nucleotides are TGTGCCACCAGTGATCTACGACAGGGGAACACCGGGGAGCTGTTTTTT.